These 32 T cell receptor beta chains were all obtained from the same sample, sequenced in a study of T-cell reconstitution after alpha-beta-depleted transplantation in children. Preparation of the TCRbeta library used unique molecular identifiers. TCRdb reprocessed the PCR reads with MiXCR, giving one entry per CDR3 protein. The data show around 600,000 distinct CDR3 sequences, about 15% seen once. The sample consisted of PBMCs from the stem cell graft donor, taken from the stem cell graft. These receptors were obtained from a human donor who donated a stem cell graft to a child with acute myeloid leukemia.

V and J are TRBV11-2 and TRBJ2-7; TRBD2 agrees at 14 bases. This CDR3 is built from 17 residues. Germline loops: CDR1 SGHAT, CDR2 FQNNGV. V shed 1 base, J shed 4 bases, and the junction held 6 bases outside the gene matches. The CDR3, as DNA: TGTGCCAGCAGCTTAGGGGGACTAGCGGGGGCGATATACGAGCAGTACTTC. Translated: CASSLGGLAGAIYEQYF.

This clonotype showed up many times. The chain uses TRBV5-1 and TRBJ2-1; D possibly corresponds to TRBD1 (6 bases). Germline lookup yields CDR1 SGHRS and CDR2 YFSETQ. Trimming removed 3 bases from V and 0 bases from J, with 10 bases in between. CDR3 size: 15 residues. DNA for the CDR3: TGCGCCAGCAGCTCGGACAGCTTCTCCTACAATGAGCAGTTCTTC. This codes for CASSSDSFSYNEQFF.

This clonotype was detected ten times or more. This chain links TRBV20-1 with TRBJ1-5; no clear D gene. Germline V gives CDR1 DFQATT, CDR2 SNEGSKA (reference sequence). The CDR3 is made up of 13 amino acids. Trimming stripped 6 bases from V and 5 bases from J, with 14 bases between. The CDR3 DNA sequence: TGCAGTGCACTTAATCGACGGGATCAGCCCCAGCATTTT. Encoded protein: CSALNRRDQPQHF.

This clonotype was picked up a small number of times. CDR3 DNA: TGTGCCACCAGCAAAGGGAGAGGGTTGGTCTATGGCTACACCTTC. Residues: CATSKGRGLVYGYTF. V is TRBV15 and J is TRBJ1-2; D remains ambiguous. V gave up 4 bases and J gave up 4 bases, with 16 bases separating them. The V gene's germline CDR1 is LNHNV and CDR2 YYDKDF (reference sequence). CDR3 length: 15 amino acids.

This chain connects TRBV12-3 or TRBV12-4 to TRBJ2-7, with 8 bases matching TRBD1. CDR3 length: 15 amino acids. V dropped 6 bases and J dropped 0; count of bases not matched to a gene: 7. Here the CDR3 reads CASSLTGALSYEQYF. The CDR3 DNA is TGTGCCAGCAGCTTGACAGGGGCCCTCTCCTACGAGCAGTACTTC.

J is TRBJ2-7 and V is TRBV12-3 or TRBV12-4; TRBD2 matches at 9 bases. Trimming took 6 bases from V and 1 from J; bases not matched to a gene: 4. CDR3 length: 14 amino acids. The CDR3, as DNA: TGTGCCAGCAGAAGTAGCGGGGGATCCTACGAGCAGTACTTC. Its protein product is CASRSSGGSYEQYF.

As for this clonotype: This could be a read error, since a much larger clone is one nucleotide away. The J gene is TRBJ2-6, the V gene TRBV7-3; perhaps TRBD2 as D (5 bases). This CDR3 has 16 amino acids. V was cut by 5 bases and J by 6 bases, with 17 bases left in between. From germline, CDR1 is SGHTA and CDR2 FQGTGA. CDR3 nucleotides: TGTGCCAGCAGCCCGCCGTCGGGGAACGCGGCCAACGTCCTGACTTTC. Its translation: CASSPPSGNAANVLTF.

This clonotype was picked up a small number of times. The V and J genes are TRBV10-1 and TRBJ2-2; D not resolved. This CDR3 is built from 16 residues. Deletions cut 3 bases from V and 0 bases from J, with 11 bases between. Germline V CDR1 and CDR2: WNHNN, SYGVQD (reference sequence). The CDR3 DNA is TGCGCCAGCAGTGACCGGGCCAGCGCGAACACCGGGGAGCTGTTTTTT. Encoded protein: CASSDRASANTGELFF.

The V gene is TRBV20-1, the J gene TRBJ1-4; 9 bases map to TRBD1. The CDR3 consists of 14 residues. J lost 7 bases, V lost 2 bases, and 5 bases had no gene match. In germline, CDR1 is DFQATT, CDR2 SNEGSKA (reference sequence). The CDR3 sequence is CSARPGQGTEKLFF. The CDR3 DNA follows: TGCAGTGCTAGACCGGGACAGGGAACTGAAAAACTGTTTTTT.

V and J are TRBV13 and TRBJ2-4; possible D gene TRBD2, 6 bases. CDR1 and CDR2 from the germline V gene are PRHDT and FYEKMQ (reference sequence). This CDR3 has 14 residues. Trimming shortened V by 5 bases and J by 6 bases, and 14 bases separated the two germline ends. The CDR3 nucleotides read TGTGCCAGCAGCCCCTACGCGGGGATAAACATTCAGTACTTC. This translates into CASSPYAGINIQYF.

By frequency in the sample, this clonotype is medium-sized. The chain uses TRBV20-1 and TRBJ1-2, with D unresolved. The CDR3 extends over 13 amino acids. Trimming stripped 3 bases from V and 0 bases from J, with 8 bases between. Germline-derived CDR1 and CDR2 are DFQATT and SNEGSKA (reference sequence). In DNA, the CDR3 is TGCAGTGCTAGTCATATAACTAACTATGGCTACACCTTC. This gives the protein CSASHITNYGYTF.

This clonotype was observed a few times. The rearrangement uses TRBV29-1 and TRBJ1-3, with a tentative D call TRBD1 (5 bases). The V gene's germline CDR1 is SQVTM and CDR2 ANQGSEA. The CDR3 has 13 residues. V was shortened by 3 bases and J by 0 bases, with 6 bases between the two germline ends. CDR3 region: CSVEGPSGNTIYF. In nucleotides, the CDR3 is TGCAGCGTTGAGGGACCCTCTGGAAACACCATATATTTT.

This clonotype was seen a few times. The chain carries TRBV29-1 and TRBJ1-2; D is perhaps TRBD1 (5 bases). CDR3 length: 11 residues. V lost 3 bases and J 12 bases, leaving 14 bases between the germline ends. Germline CDR1 reads SQVTM; CDR2 reads ANQGSEA. The CDR3 DNA reads as TGCAGCGTTGATAAAGGGACCTCCAACACCTTC. It yields the protein CSVDKGTSNTF.

The CDR3 bases are TGCGCCAGCAGATACTTAGACGGTGAAGCTTTCTTT. It is translated as CASRYLDGEAFF. The rearrangement uses TRBV10-2 and TRBJ1-1; unclear D gene. Germline V gene sequence: CDR1 WSHSY, CDR2 SAAADI. V was cut by 6 bases and J by 7 bases, with 12 bases left in between. This CDR3 has 12 residues.

The chain uses TRBV7-8 and TRBJ1-4; 8 positions agree with TRBD1. The length of the CDR3 is 17 residues. V was pared by 1 base and J by 3 bases, with 7 bases of the junction left unmatched. Germline CDR1 reads SGHVS; CDR2 reads FQNEAQ. CDR3 loop: CASSLVAGGMANEKLFF. The CDR3 DNA reads TGTGCCAGCAGCTTAGTGGCAGGGGGCATGGCTAATGAAAAACTGTTTTTT. The complete variable domain, with remaining parts taken from reference TRBV7-8 and TRBJ1-4, reads GAGVSQSPRYKVAKRGQDVALRCDPISGHVSLFWYQQALGQGPEFLTYFQNEAQLDKSGLPSDRFFAERPEGSVSTLKIQRTQQEDSAVYLCASSLVAGGMANEKLFFGSGTQLSVL.

The chain is built from TRBV7-2 and TRBJ2-5; D is unresolved. Between the trimmed V and J ends, which lost 0 bases and 0 bases, there was a span of 5 bases. The CDR3 contains 14 residues. CDR1 SGHTA and CDR2 FQGNSA come from the germline V gene. In DNA form, the CDR3 reads TGTGCCAGCAGCTTAGCTCTCCACCAAGAGACCCAGTACTTC. It translates to CASSLALHQETQYF.

The J gene is TRBJ2-5, the V gene TRBV5-1, with D perhaps being TRBD1 or TRBD2 (6 bases each). V lost 2 bases to trimming and J lost 5 bases, with 16 bases between them. Per germline, CDR1 SGHRS and CDR2 YFSETQ. CDR3 length: 15 residues. The CDR3 DNA follows: TGCGCCAGCAGCTTCGGACGGGGGCGCCACGAGACCCAGTACTTC. Encoded protein: CASSFGRGRHETQYF.

The chain has TRBV7-9 and TRBJ2-1, with D perhaps matching TRBD2 (5 bases). Trimming removed 1 base from V and 8 bases from J, with 12 bases in between. CDR3 length: 14 amino acids. Germline V gives CDR1 SEHNR, CDR2 FQNEAQ (reference sequence). CDR3 protein: CASSLVARPDEQFF. For the CDR3, the DNA is TGTGCCAGCAGCTTAGTAGCGCGGCCCGATGAGCAGTTCTTC. Drawing the rest from reference TRBV7-9 and TRBJ2-1, the complete variable domain is DTGVSQNPRHKITKRGQNVTFRCDPISEHNRLYWYRQTLGQGPEFLTYFQNEAQLEKSRLLSDRFSAERPKGSFSTLEIQRTEQGDSAMYLCASSLVARPDEQFFGPGTRLTVL.

This clonotype was seen a few times. The chain employs TRBV7-9 and TRBJ1-5, with TRBD1 identical over 9 bases. There are 16 residues in the CDR3. Germline values: CDR1 SEHNR, CDR2 FQNEAQ (reference sequence). Trimming removed 4 bases from V and 3 bases from J; junction bases left unmatched: 7. The CDR3 loop reads CASSSRTGEDNQPQHF. In DNA form, the CDR3 reads TGTGCCAGCAGCTCCCGGACAGGGGAAGACAATCAGCCCCAGCATTTT.

The chain is built from TRBV28 and TRBJ2-1; possible D gene TRBD2, 5 bases. The CDR3 loop spans 16 amino acids. The ends were cut back, 5 bases at V and 0 bases at J, with 14 bases in the middle. Germline CDR1 reads MDHEN; CDR2 reads SYDVKM. CDR3 region: CASSTLGIHSYNEQFF. The CDR3 DNA reads TGTGCCAGCAGTACGCTCGGGATCCACTCCTACAATGAGCAGTTCTTC.

J is TRBJ2-5 and V is TRBV7-9; D is tentatively TRBD1 or TRBD2 (7 bases each). Trimming pared 5 bases from V and 4 bases from J, leaving 14 bases between. CDR1 SEHNR and CDR2 FQNEAQ come from the germline V gene (reference sequence). The CDR3 length is 14 residues. CDR3 DNA sequence: TGTGCCAGCAGCCGAGCGGGACAGAGAGAGACCCAGTACTTC. It codes for CASSRAGQRETQYF.

The chain couples TRBV5-6 to TRBJ2-7; possible D gene TRBD1, 5 bases. The CDR3 has 16 amino acids. Trimming took 0 bases from V and 4 from J, leaving 17 bases between them. The germline V gene has CDR1 SGHDT and CDR2 YYEEEE. CDR3 nucleotides: TGTGCCAGCAGCTTGGCGAGATCCTGGGGCCCTTACGAGCAGTACGTC. It translates to CASSLARSWGPYEQYV.

This clonotype came up many times. The chain has TRBV6-1 and TRBJ1-5, with D unresolved. Germline V lookup: CDR1 MNHNS, CDR2 SASEGT. The V end lost 4 bases, the J end lost 11 bases, and 9 bases lay between the germline ends. The CDR3 totals 11 residues. CDR3 residues: CASSVHLAQHF. CDR3 bases: TGTGCCAGCAGTGTCCATTTGGCCCAGCATTTT.

This clonotype was observed a handful of times. The rearrangement links TRBV11-2 to TRBJ1-2; 8 nucleotides agree with TRBD1. CDR1 and CDR2 from the germline V gene are SGHAT and FQNNGV. CDR3 length: 16 residues. The V gene end was trimmed by 3 bases and the J gene end by 7 bases; junction bases not matched to a gene: 13. CDR3 nucleotides: TGTGCCAGCAGCTTCGCTGGACAGGGCGGCTTTAGTGGCTACACCTTC. It is translated as CASSFAGQGGFSGYTF. The full variable domain, its missing parts supplied by reference TRBV11-2 and TRBJ1-2, is EAGVAQSPRYKIIEKRQSVAFWCNPISGHATLYWYQQILGQGPKLLIQFQNNGVVDDSQLPKDRFSAERLKGVDSTLKIQPAKLEDSAVYLCASSFAGQGGFSGYTFGSGTRLTVV.

This clonotype was recorded once. A junction end diverges from the germline sequence, so it may reflect a read error. This chain uses TRBV7-9 with TRBJ2-1; 9 bases are shared with TRBD2. CDR1 and CDR2 from the germline V gene are SEHNR and FQNEAQ (reference sequence). This CDR3 region has 14 residues. The CDR3 sequence is CASSLAGMYNEQFF. The CDR3 nucleotides are TGTGCCAGCAGCCTAGCGGGGATGTACAATGAGCAGTTCTTC.

This clonotype was counted many times. The J gene is TRBJ1-1, the V gene TRBV6-5, with D hard to call. Germline CDR1 reads MNHEY; CDR2 reads SVGAGI. This CDR3 is 15 amino acids long. Trimming took off 0 bases at V and 1 base at J, with 9 bases between the two ends. The DNA of the CDR3 is TGTGCCAGCAGTTACTCGACCCTGGGGAACACTGAAGCTTTCTTT. This translates into CASSYSTLGNTEAFF.

Many counts were recorded for this clonotype. The J gene is TRBJ2-7, the V gene TRBV29-1; 7 bases are shared with TRBD2. CDR1 and CDR2 (germline): SQVTM, ANQGSEA. The CDR3 loop spans 12 amino acids. With 6 bases clipped from V and 6 bases from J, the junction kept 8 bases outside the gene matches. Here the CDR3 reads CSVVRRGVEQYF. The DNA for the CDR3 is TGCAGCGTCGTCCGACGGGGGGTCGAGCAGTACTTC.

A word on this clonotype: A much larger clone differs from this one at a single base, so this may be a read error. The chain employs TRBV5-8 and TRBJ2-2; 7 bases map to TRBD2. The CDR3 runs to 13 residues. Germline V gene data show CDR1 as SGHTS and CDR2 as YDEGEE. Trimming removed 4 bases from V and 8 bases from J; junction bases left unmatched: 5. In nucleotides, the CDR3 is TGTGCCAGCAGCGGGAGCGGGGCTGGGGAGCTGTTTTTT. Translation gives CASSGSGAGELFF.

The chain recombines TRBV4-3 with TRBJ1-1, with D maybe TRBD1 (5 bases). Trimming left V 4 bases short and J 2 bases short, with 17 bases between. Per germline, CDR1 LGHNA and CDR2 YSLEER. This CDR3 is built from 16 residues. The CDR3 sequence is CASSPSGGIINTEAFF. CDR3 in DNA: TGCGCCAGCAGCCCCTCTGGGGGAATTATTAACACTGAAGCTTTCTTT.

The J gene is TRBJ2-3, the V gene TRBV6-5; 8 bases fit TRBD2. The ends lost 4 bases at V and 4 bases at J; junction bases unmatched: 4. The V gene's germline CDR1 is MNHEY and CDR2 SVGAGI. The CDR3 contains 14 residues. The CDR3 sequence is CASSSGLAPDTQYF. The DNA of the CDR3 is TGTGCCAGCAGTTCAGGACTAGCCCCAGATACGCAGTATTTT.

At least ten counts were recorded for this clonotype. V and J are TRBV5-6 and TRBJ2-1; 9 bases match TRBD2. The CDR3 runs 15 residues. V lost 0 bases to trimming and J lost 4 bases; unmatched junction nucleotides: 2. Germline values: CDR1 SGHDT, CDR2 YYEEEE. The CDR3 is CASSLGAGGYNEQFF. The CDR3 DNA reads as TGTGCCAGCAGCTTGGGAGCGGGGGGTTACAATGAGCAGTTCTTC. The full variable domain, with the rest looked up from reference TRBV5-6 and TRBJ2-1, is DAGVTQSPTHLIKTRGQQVTLRCSPKSGHDTVSWYQQALGQGPQFIFQYYEEEERQRGNFPDRFSGHQFPNYSSELNVNALLLGDSALYLCASSLGAGGYNEQFFGPGTRLTVL.

The chain is built from TRBV25-1 and TRBJ2-3, with unresolved D. V gave up 2 bases and J gave up 7 bases, with 13 bases separating them. CDR1 is MGHDK, CDR2 SYGVNS, per germline. There are 14 residues in the CDR3. The CDR3 here is CASSERAGGNTQYF. DNA of the CDR3: TGTGCCAGCAGTGAAAGGGCCGGTGGAAATACGCAGTATTTT. The complete variable domain, with remaining parts taken from reference TRBV25-1 and TRBJ2-3, reads EADIYQTPRYLVIGTGKKITLECSQTMGHDKMYWYQQDPGMELHLIHYSYGVNSTEKGDLSSESTVSRIRTEHFPLTLESARPSHTSQYLCASSERAGGNTQYFGPGTRLTVL.